Sequencing of this T cell receptor beta chain was carried out in a study of T cells and Merkel cell carcinoma outcomes. Profiling relied on immunoSEQ multiplex PCR, and the TCRdb table lists in-frame clones only, not all of them. The data hold over 5,500 clones, with around 91% observed a single time. As for this clone: The junction shows a germline mismatch at one end, possibly a read error.

The TCR originated in a human donor with Merkel cell carcinoma. What was sequenced was tumor tissue from Merkel cell carcinoma.

The CDR3 sequence: CSVELDSETFF. In DNA, the CDR3 is TGCAGCGTTGAACTCGACAGTGAAACTTTCTTT. The chain uses TRBV29-1 and TRBJ1-1; weak D call: TRBD1 (5 bases). Per the germline V gene, CDR1 is SQVTM and CDR2 is ANQGSEA. The CDR3 length is 11 residues.